This T cell receptor (beta chain) appears in the sequencing data of a study of blood T cell repertoires in COVID-19. Study in general: T cells, B-cell-depleted T cells, or PBMCs provided the cDNA or gDNA that served as material.

Germline V gene data show CDR1 as MDHEN and CDR2 as SYDVKM. V was clipped by 10 bases and J by 8 bases, with 17 bases between them. The length of the CDR3 is 12 residues. Per the original data handling: Reference gene primer amplification yielded estimated nucleated cell counts. Some clones are missing from TCRdb's copy, which holds only in-frame ones; the method was immunoSEQ multiplex PCR. V and J calls and clone size are those listed in that table; D and trimming were worked out from the DNA. The sample lists roughly 80,000 clones; roughly 88% were seen once. The specimen sequenced was peripheral blood. The chain has TRBV28 and TRBJ1-2; weak D call: TRBD1 (6 bases). The TCR was taken from a man aged 45 to 65 with active COVID-19. In DNA form, the CDR3 reads TGTGCCACAGGCCGAGCGAGGGGGGGCTACACCTTC. Translating it yields CATGRARGGYTF.